This T cell receptor beta chain was recorded in a study of identical twins. Overall study findings and caveats: Beta out-of-frame twin sharing showed a weaker excess.

The CDR3 has 14 amino acids. CDR1 is MRHNA, CDR2 SNTAGT, per germline. J was trimmed by 7 bases and V by 3 bases; bases with no gene match: 4. This clonotype was detected a few times. Its antigen is not identified. TCRdb reprocessed the 5' RACE reads via MiXCR and lists one record per CDR3 protein. The sample has 600,000 to 850,000 distinct CDR3 sequences, roughly 18% seen once. This sample also belongs to another study, concerning T cells expressing NK-cell markers. That source adds: Underlying the TCR beta repertoires were sorted CD3+CD56+NKG2C+, CD3+CD56+NKG2C- and CD3+CD56-NKG2C+ T cells. Serological testing identified seven of the eight sequenced donors as HCMV-seropositive and one as seronegative.

V is TRBV6-4 and J is TRBJ2-1; TRBD2 aligns across 9 bases. Sequenced: PBMCs. The receptor was isolated from a woman between 18 and 30 years old in good health. CDR3 sequence (DNA): TGTGCCAGCAGTGAGTCGAGCGGGAGGAATGAGCAGTTCTTC. This gives the protein CASSESSGRNEQFF.